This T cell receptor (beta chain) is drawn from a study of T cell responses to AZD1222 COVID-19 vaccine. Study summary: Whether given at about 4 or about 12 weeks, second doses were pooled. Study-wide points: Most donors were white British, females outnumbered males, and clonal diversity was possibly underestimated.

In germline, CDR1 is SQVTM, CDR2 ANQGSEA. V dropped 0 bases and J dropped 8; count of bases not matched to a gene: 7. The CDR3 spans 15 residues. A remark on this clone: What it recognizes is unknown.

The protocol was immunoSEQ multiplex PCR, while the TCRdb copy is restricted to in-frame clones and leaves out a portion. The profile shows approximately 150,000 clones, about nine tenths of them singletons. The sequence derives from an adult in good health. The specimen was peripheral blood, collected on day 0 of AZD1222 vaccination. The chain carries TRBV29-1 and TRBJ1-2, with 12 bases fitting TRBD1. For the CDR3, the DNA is TGCAGCGTTGAAGATCTGGGGGACAGGGGGCGAGGCTACACCTTC. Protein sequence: CSVEDLGDRGRGYTF.